A single sample is the source of the 13 T cell receptor beta chains below, sequenced in a study of CD8 T cells in Susac syndrome. Roughly 0.45 to 1 ug RNA was reverse transcribed with random hexamers. TCRdb re-analysed the immunoSEQ multiplex PCR reads in MiXCR, keeping a single row per CDR3 protein. The sample lists 120,000 to 150,000 distinct CDR3 sequences, roughly 95% occurring once. Sequencing was performed on CD4+ T cells from PBMCs. The source of these receptors is a human donor with multiple sclerosis.

This clonotype was picked up one time. The genes are TRBV28 and TRBJ2-5; D is unclear. The germline gives CDR1 MDHEN, CDR2 SYDVKM. The V gene lost 6 bases and the J gene lost 0 bases, with 8 bases spanning the gap. The CDR3 length is 13 residues. The CDR3 DNA sequence: TGTGCCAGCAGCCGGACCGACCAAGAGACCCAGTACTTC. Translated, it gives CASSRTDQETQYF.

The chain couples TRBV9 to TRBJ2-1; D gene ambiguous. The V end was cut by 4 bases, the J end by 4 bases, with 9 bases between. In germline, CDR1 is SGDLS, CDR2 YYNGEE. The length of the CDR3 is 13 residues. In nucleotides, the CDR3 is TGTGCCAGCAGCATCAACGGATACAATGAGCAGTTCTTC. As protein: CASSINGYNEQFF. Complete variable domain (other parts from reference TRBV9 and TRBJ2-1): DSGVTQTPKHLITATGQRVTLRCSPRSGDLSVYWYQQSLDQGLQFLIQYYNGEERAKGNILERFSAQQFPDLHSELNLSSLELGDSALYFCASSINGYNEQFFGPGTRLTVL.

J is TRBJ2-1 and V is TRBV27; a possible D gene is TRBD2 (6 bases). The V gene's germline CDR1 is MNHEY and CDR2 SMNVEV (reference sequence). The CDR3 sequence is 15 residues long. The germline V and J ends were trimmed by 3 bases and 5 bases, with 14 bases remaining between them. This CDR3 reads CASSFKLASHNEQFF. The DNA for the CDR3 is TGTGCCAGCAGTTTCAAACTAGCTAGCCACAATGAGCAGTTCTTC.

This clonotype was recorded once. The chain recombines TRBV10-3 with TRBJ1-4; D uncertain. There are 13 residues in the CDR3. Germline CDR1 ENHRY, CDR2 SYGVKD. Trimming cost V 3 bases and J 4 bases, with 6 bases left between them. CDR3 amino acids: CAISDRSNEKLFF. The CDR3 bases are TGTGCCATCAGTGACAGGAGTAATGAAAAACTGTTTTTT.

The CDR3 DNA sequence: TGTGCCAGCAGCACCCAAAAGGGGACAGCTGGAAACACCATATATTTT. Protein sequence: CASSTQKGTAGNTIYF. The V call is TRBV7-2, the J call TRBJ1-3; 7 bases match TRBD1. J lost 2 bases, V lost 5 bases, and 9 bases had no gene match. The CDR3 runs to 16 residues. In germline, CDR1 is SGHTA, CDR2 FQGNSA.

The rearrangement uses TRBV5-1 and TRBJ1-3, with 9 bases aligning to TRBD1. The J segment lost 4 bases and the V segment lost 1 base, leaving 0 bases of the junction unmatched. The CDR3 loop spans 14 amino acids. Per germline, CDR1 SGHRS and CDR2 YFSETQ. In DNA, the CDR3 is TGCGCCAGCAGCTTGACAGGGGGCGGAAACACCATATATTTT. Its translation: CASSLTGGGNTIYF.

This clonotype was detected only once. The chain links TRBV29-1 to TRBJ1-6, with D possibly being TRBD1 (5 bases). Between the trimmed V and J ends, which lost 4 bases and 10 bases, there was a span of 14 bases. The germline V gene has CDR1 SQVTM and CDR2 ANQGSEA. The CDR3 spans 13 residues. The CDR3: CSVGAGIGSPLHF. Here the CDR3 DNA reads TGCAGCGTTGGCGCAGGGATTGGGTCACCCCTCCACTTT.

This chain links TRBV19 with TRBJ1-5; tentatively, D is TRBD1 (5 bases). In germline, CDR1 is LNHDA, CDR2 SQIVND (reference sequence). This CDR3 spans 15 amino acids. Trimming pared 9 bases from V and 0 bases from J, leaving 15 bases between. The CDR3 DNA reads TGTGCCAGCAAAAGGGACGGATATAGCAATCAGCCCCAGCATTTT. As protein: CASKRDGYSNQPQHF.

This clonotype has just one count. The genes are TRBV5-1 and TRBJ2-3; TRBD1 might be the D (5 bases). This CDR3 is built from 17 residues. Trimming took off 2 bases at V and 5 bases at J, with 21 bases between the two ends. Germline assignment: CDR1 SGHRS and CDR2 YFSETQ. The CDR3 spells CASSLVRTTDLGDTQYF. The CDR3 DNA is TGCGCCAGCAGCTTAGTAAGGACAACCGATCTTGGAGATACGCAGTATTTT.

This clonotype showed up just once. This chain connects TRBV7-9 to TRBJ1-2; a possible D gene is TRBD1 (6 bases). The CDR3 spans 14 residues. Trimming removed 5 bases at V and 6 bases at J, with 16 bases between. Germline V gene lookup returns CDR1 SEHNR and CDR2 FQNEAQ (reference sequence). In DNA form, the CDR3 reads TGTGCCAGCAGCCCCCTGGGGGCACCCAATGGCTACACCTTC. Translated: CASSPLGAPNGYTF.

The chain carries TRBV4-1 and TRBJ2-1; D ambiguous. The CDR3 totals 15 residues. Germline V gene sequence: CDR1 MGHRA, CDR2 YSYEKL. Deletions cut 0 bases from V and 4 bases from J, with 10 bases between. In DNA, the CDR3 is TGCGCCAGCAGCCAAGAAAACCGCGCATACAATGAGCAGTTCTTC. This gives the protein CASSQENRAYNEQFF.

CDR3: CSVGEGSQPQHF. CDR3 DNA: TGCAGCGTTGGAGAGGGGAGTCAGCCCCAGCATTTT. V and J are TRBV29-1 and TRBJ1-5, with D possibly TRBD1 on 5 matching bases. This CDR3 region has 12 residues. V was trimmed by 4 bases and J by 6 bases, leaving 10 bases between them. The germline V gene has CDR1 SQVTM and CDR2 ANQGSEA. The whole variable domain, remainder taken from reference TRBV29-1 and TRBJ1-5, is SAVISQKPSRDICQRGTSLTIQCQVDSQVTMMFWYRQQPGQSLTLIATANQGSEATYESGFVIDKFPISRPNLTFSTLTVSNMSPEDSSIYLCSVGEGSQPQHFGDGTRLSIL.

V usage is TRBV29-1 and J usage is TRBJ1-4; D remains unclear. CDR1 is SQVTM and CDR2 is ANQGSEA in the germline V gene. The CDR3 runs to 12 residues. The V gene lost 5 bases and the J gene lost 11 bases, with 15 bases spanning the gap. In DNA, the CDR3 is TGCAGCGTTACGGCCGGTGCGGGGAAACTGTTTTTT. Translation gives CSVTAGAGKLFF.